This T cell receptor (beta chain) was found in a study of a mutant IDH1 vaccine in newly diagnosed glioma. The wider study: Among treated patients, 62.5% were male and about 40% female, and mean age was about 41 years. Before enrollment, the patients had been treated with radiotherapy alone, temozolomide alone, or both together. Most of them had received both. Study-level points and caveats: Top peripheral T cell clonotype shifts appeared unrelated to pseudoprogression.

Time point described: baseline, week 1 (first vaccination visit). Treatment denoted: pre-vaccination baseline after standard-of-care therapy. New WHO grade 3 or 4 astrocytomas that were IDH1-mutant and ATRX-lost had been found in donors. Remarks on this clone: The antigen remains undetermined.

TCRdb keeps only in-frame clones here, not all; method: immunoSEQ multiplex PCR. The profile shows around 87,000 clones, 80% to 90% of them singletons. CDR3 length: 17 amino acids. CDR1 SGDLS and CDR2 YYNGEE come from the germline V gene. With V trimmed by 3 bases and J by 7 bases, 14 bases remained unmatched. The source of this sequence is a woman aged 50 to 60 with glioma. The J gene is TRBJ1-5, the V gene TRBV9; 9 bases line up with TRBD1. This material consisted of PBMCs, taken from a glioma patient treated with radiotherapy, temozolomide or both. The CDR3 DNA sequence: TGTGCCAGCAGCGCCGGGGACAGGGAGTTGCGGGGGCAGCCCCAGCATTTT. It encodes CASSAGDRELRGQPQHF.